The 18 T cell receptor beta chains reported below all come from one sample, sequenced in a study of blood T cell repertoires in COVID-19 (TCRdb year 2020). Receptor amplification or capture employed the immunoSEQ multiplex PCR assay. Held by TCRdb, this immuneACCESS table contains in-frame sequences only and omits some clones. Under half of the omission traces to an unresolved V gene where checked; the cause of the rest is unknown. This sample is represented by over 200,000 clones; nearly 90% of them were singletons. The ten largest clones capture 10% to 13% of the sample. Material for sequencing was PBMCs or T cells enriched from blood (not recorded which). The receptors here all came from a man aged 30-40 years who had recovered from COVID-19.

The chain uses TRBV4-2 and TRBJ2-3; a possible D gene is TRBD2 (7 bases). This CDR3 region has 15 residues. The V gene lost 5 bases and the J gene lost 0 bases, with 12 bases spanning the gap. From germline, CDR1 is LGHNA and CDR2 YNFKEQ. CDR3 nucleotides: TGTGCCAGCAGCGAGTGGGGGGGCAGCACAGATACGCAGTATTTT. It translates to CASSEWGGSTDTQYF.

The chain uses TRBV4-3 and TRBJ1-2; perhaps TRBD1 as D (5 bases). Trimming removed 0 bases at V and 2 bases at J, with 10 bases between. The CDR3 is 15 amino acids. Germline V gene lookup returns CDR1 LGHNA and CDR2 YSLEER. The CDR3 nucleotides are TGCGCCAGCAGCCAAGAAAGGTCAGGGAACTATGGCTACACCTTC. Translated, it gives CASSQERSGNYGYTF.

This clone was seen a handful of times. The chain uses TRBV19 and TRBJ1-2; tentatively, D is TRBD1 (6 bases). The ends were cut back, 3 bases at V and 4 bases at J, with 15 bases in the middle. This CDR3 spans 15 amino acids. Germline assignment: CDR1 LNHDA and CDR2 SQIVND (reference sequence). DNA for the CDR3: TGTGCCAGTAGTATGAGTACAGGGAAGGGCTATGGCTACACCTTC. Its translation is CASSMSTGKGYGYTF. Full variable domain (remainder filled in from reference TRBV19 and TRBJ1-2): DGGITQSPKYLFRKEGQNVTLSCEQNLNHDAMYWYRQDPGQGLRLIYYSQIVNDFQKGDIAEGYSVSREKKESFPLTVTSAQKNPTAFYLCASSMSTGKGYGYTFGSGTRLTVV.

The chain joins TRBV15 to TRBJ2-1; D may be TRBD1 (6 bases). The CDR3 runs to 15 residues. V was shortened by 5 bases and J by 4 bases, with 15 bases between the two germline ends. Germline values: CDR1 LNHNV, CDR2 YYDKDF (reference sequence). CDR3 region: CATSGRTASYNEQFF. CDR3 nucleotide sequence: TGTGCCACCAGCGGACGGACAGCTTCGTACAATGAGCAGTTCTTC.

The rearrangement joins TRBV18 to TRBJ2-1; 7 bases agree with TRBD1. CDR1 is KGHSH, CDR2 LQKENI, per germline. The CDR3 loop spans 16 amino acids. J was trimmed by 3 bases and V by 2 bases; bases with no gene match: 7. Here the CDR3 DNA reads TGTGCCAGCTCACCAATACTCAACAGGGGCTACAATGAGCAGTTCTTC. Its translation: CASSPILNRGYNEQFF.

The CDR3 here is CASSPPRSNTEAFF. The CDR3 region has the DNA TGTGCCAGCAGTCCGCCCCGGAGTAACACTGAAGCTTTCTTT. The chain is built from TRBV6-2 or TRBV6-3 and TRBJ1-1; D not certain. The germline V gene has CDR1 MNHEY and CDR2 SVGEGT. CDR3 length: 14 amino acids. Trimming removed 5 bases at V and 2 bases at J, with 12 bases between.

This clone was detected only a few times. Given a much more abundant clone one base away, this may be a read error. Additional DNA sequences in this sample encode the identical CDR3. V gene TRBV7-4 combines with J gene TRBJ1-5; the D gene is possibly TRBD1 (5 bases). Germline V lookup: CDR1 SGHVT, CDR2 SQSDAQ. This CDR3 is built from 17 residues. Written as DNA, the CDR3 is TGCGCCAGCCGCGACGCATACGGGGGGGGGAGCAATCAGCCCCAGCATTTT. Translated: CASRDAYGGGSNQPQHF.

V gene TRBV5-1 combines with J gene TRBJ2-1, with D unresolved. The CDR3 is 14 residues long. The germline V gene has CDR1 SGHRS and CDR2 YFSETQ. V lost 1 base, J lost 0 bases, and 5 bases lay in between. This chain's CDR3 is CASSLRSSYNEQFF. The CDR3 nucleotides read TGCGCCAGCAGCTTGAGGAGCTCCTACAATGAGCAGTTCTTC.

This chain connects TRBV19 to TRBJ2-7, with 11 bases matching TRBD1. V lost 6 bases and J lost 4; bases outside the gene matches: 8. Germline loops: CDR1 LNHDA, CDR2 SQIVND (reference sequence). The CDR3 covers 15 residues. DNA of the CDR3: TGTGCCAGTAGCAAAGCCGGGACAGGGGGTTACGAGCAGTACTTC. Protein product: CASSKAGTGGYEQYF.

This chain links TRBV2 with TRBJ1-2, with 9 positions matching TRBD1. V lost 5 bases, J lost 4 bases, and 11 bases stayed unmatched. Germline V gene data show CDR1 as SNHLY and CDR2 as FYNNEI. CDR3 length equals 16 residues. CDR3 nucleotides: TGTGCCAGCAGTACACTAAACAGGGGGCGAGGCTATGGCTACACCTTC. As protein: CASSTLNRGRGYGYTF.

This chain uses TRBV5-4 with TRBJ1-5, with TRBD1 as a possible D gene (6 bases). Germline loops: CDR1 SGHNT, CDR2 YYREEE (reference sequence). This CDR3 has 14 amino acids. Trimming shortened V by 2 bases and J by 5 bases, and 11 bases separated the two germline ends. CDR3 nucleotides: TGTGCCAGCAGCTTAGGGGGGGCTGATCAGCCCCAGCATTTT. As protein: CASSLGGADQPQHF.

The chain recombines TRBV11-2 with TRBJ2-7; possible D gene TRBD1, 6 bases. CDR1 SGHAT and CDR2 FQNNGV come from the germline V gene. The CDR3 sequence is 15 residues long. Trimming removed 5 bases at V and 2 bases at J, with 16 bases between. CDR3 coding DNA: TGTGCCAGCAGCAAGCAGGGGTTCGTAGCCTACGAGCAGTACTTC. Translated, it gives CASSKQGFVAYEQYF.

This chain uses TRBV6-4 with TRBJ2-5, with D possibly matching TRBD1 (5 bases). Germline CDR1 and CDR2: MRHNA and SNTAGT. This CDR3 contains 17 residues. The V gene lost 2 bases and the J gene lost 1 base, with 17 bases spanning the gap. The CDR3 coding sequence is TGTGCCAGCAGTGACCCCAATAACAGGAGATCCCAAGAGACCCAGTACTTC. This sequence encodes CASSDPNNRRSQETQYF.

The chain carries TRBV20-1 and TRBJ1-1; no clear D. Trimming took 2 bases from V and 3 from J, leaving 4 bases between them. There are 11 residues in the CDR3. Germline values: CDR1 DFQATT, CDR2 SNEGSKA (reference sequence). The CDR3 bases are TGCAGTGCTAGATCCGACACTGAAGCTTTCTTT. It is translated as CSARSDTEAFF.

The rearrangement uses TRBV13 and TRBJ1-1; D uncertain. Trimming stripped 5 bases from V and 4 bases from J, with 11 bases between. The CDR3 is 13 residues long. Germline V gives CDR1 PRHDT, CDR2 FYEKMQ (reference sequence). The CDR3 DNA is TGTGCCAGCAGCATCAATGGAGGCACTGAAGCTTTCTTT. It specifies CASSINGGTEAFF.

The CDR3 bases are TGTGCCAGCAAGGGTAGGAGACAGGGCGTTGAAAAACTGTTTTTT. It encodes CASKGRRQGVEKLFF. The chain joins TRBV7-9 to TRBJ1-4, with 7 bases lining up with TRBD1. The CDR3 sequence is 15 residues long. Germline V gene lookup returns CDR1 SEHNR and CDR2 FQNEAQ (reference sequence). The V and J ends lost 7 bases and 7 bases, in that order; junction bases with no gene match: 12.

The V call is TRBV19, the J call TRBJ2-5, with 8 bases fitting TRBD2. V shed 4 bases, J shed 5 bases, and the junction held 9 bases outside the gene matches. Germline assignment: CDR1 LNHDA and CDR2 SQIVND (reference sequence). This CDR3 spans 15 amino acids. The CDR3 spells CASSSQGLVGETQYF. The DNA of the CDR3 is TGTGCCAGTAGTAGCCAGGGACTAGTCGGGGAGACCCAGTACTTC.

This chain connects TRBV7-6 to TRBJ2-5; 10 bases line up with TRBD1. The CDR3 runs 15 residues. V lost 5 bases to trimming and J lost 4 bases; unmatched junction nucleotides: 7. Looked up from germline, CDR1 is SGHVS and CDR2 is FNYEAQ. CDR3 in amino acids: CASSAGQGYGETQYF. CDR3 bases: TGTGCCAGCAGCGCGGGACAGGGGTATGGAGAGACCCAGTACTTC.